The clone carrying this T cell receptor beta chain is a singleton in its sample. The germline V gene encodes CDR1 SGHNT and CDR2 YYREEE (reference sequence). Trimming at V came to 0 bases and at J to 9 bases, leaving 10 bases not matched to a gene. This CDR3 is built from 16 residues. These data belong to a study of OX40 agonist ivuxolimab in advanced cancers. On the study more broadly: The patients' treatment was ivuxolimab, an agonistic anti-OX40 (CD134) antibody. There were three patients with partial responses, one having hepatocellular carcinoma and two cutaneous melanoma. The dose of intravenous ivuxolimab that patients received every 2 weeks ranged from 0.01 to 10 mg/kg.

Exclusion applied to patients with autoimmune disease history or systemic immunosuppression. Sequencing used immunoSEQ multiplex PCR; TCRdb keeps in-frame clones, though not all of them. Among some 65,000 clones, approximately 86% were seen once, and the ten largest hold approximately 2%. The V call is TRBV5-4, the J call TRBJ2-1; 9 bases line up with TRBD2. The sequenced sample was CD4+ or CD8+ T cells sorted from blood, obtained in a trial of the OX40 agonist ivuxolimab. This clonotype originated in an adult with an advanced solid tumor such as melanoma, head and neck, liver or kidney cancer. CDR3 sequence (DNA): TGTGCCAGCAGCTTGGGGGCTAGCGGGACTCTGGGTGAGCAGTTCTTC. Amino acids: CASSLGASGTLGEQFF. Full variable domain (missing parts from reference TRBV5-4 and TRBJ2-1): ETGVTQSPTHLIKTRGQQVTLRCSSQSGHNTVSWYQQALGQGPQFIFQYYREEENGRGNFPPRFSGLQFPNYSSELNVNALELDDSALYLCASSLGASGTLGEQFFGPGTRLTVL.